Included here is one T cell receptor (beta chain) sequence, with context. This sample was included in a study of blood T cells in healthy people across ages. A sample-barcoded 5' primer and a J-beta primer mix were used in a second PCR of roughly 6 to 11 cycles. One entry per CDR3 protein results from TCRdb running MiXCR on the 5' RACE reads. The sample lists roughly 1.5 million distinct CDR3 sequences; 35% to 45% were seen once. The CDR3 is 15 amino acids. The ends were cut back, 0 bases at V and 4 bases at J, with 12 bases in the middle. In germline, CDR1 is LGHDT, CDR2 YNNKEL (reference sequence). The receptor comes from a woman aged 18-35 years in good health. The chain joins TRBV3-1 to TRBJ1-2; D not resolved. Source material: blood. CDR3 residues: CASSQDSRISYGYTF. In DNA form, the CDR3 reads TGTGCCAGCAGCCAAGATTCCAGGATCAGCTATGGCTACACCTTC.